This TCR beta chain emerged from a study of CD8 T cells in ankylosing spondylitis. General study findings and limits: What appeared characteristic of ankylosing spondylitis blood was a TCR beta motif of fewer than ten highly homologous variants. Reportedly, matched ankylosing spondylitis synovial fluid was significantly enriched for disease-linked clones.

This clonotype was detected many times. Its antigen remains unidentified. The germline V gene encodes CDR1 MNHNY and CDR2 SVGAGI (reference sequence). This CDR3 is 13 amino acids long. Between the trimmed V and J ends, which lost 6 bases and 3 bases, there was a span of 12 bases. Scientists made TCR beta libraries using quantitative 5'-RACE with molecular barcodes. TCRdb recomputed calls from the 5' RACE reads with MiXCR, one row per CDR3 protein. The sample consists of 670,000 or so distinct CDR3 sequences, around 20% of them appearing once. The chain uses TRBV6-6 and TRBJ2-7; D unclear. Sequencing input: blood, either unsorted or a sorted T cell fraction (not recorded which). The receptor's source is a male donor with ankylosing spondylitis. DNA of the CDR3: TGTGCCAGCAGGAAGGAAACTATCTACGAGCAGTACTTC. Protein: CASRKETIYEQYF.